This paragraph reports one T cell receptor (beta chain). The sample originates from a study of cytomegalovirus exposure and HLA in healthy donors. The PCR used 60 Vbeta and 13 Jbeta primers. Here immunoSEQ multiplex PCR was the method, and the copy in TCRdb shows in-frame clones only, minus some. The table includes approximately 170,000 clones, roughly 72% detected once. The clonotype comes from a woman aged 25-40 years in good health and CMV-seropositive. Sample: PBMCs.

For the CDR3, the DNA is TGTGCCAGCAGCCAATTTGGCGGGGGGTTGAACACAGATACGCAGTATTTT. This encodes CASSQFGGGLNTDTQYF. The chain is built from TRBV14 and TRBJ2-3; 8 positions agree with TRBD2. V shed 2 bases, J shed 2 bases, and the junction held 9 bases outside the gene matches. The CDR3 has 17 residues. The germline gives CDR1 SGHDN, CDR2 FVKESK.